The source of this T cell receptor (beta chain) is a study of T cells after yellow fever vaccination. Whole-study results and caveats: Across the CD4 and CD8 compartments, a small share of clonotypes was present in both. Peaking on day 5 versus 15, the secondary response was faster but weaker.

Germline V gene sequence: CDR1 SGHVS, CDR2 FNYEAQ. The CDR3 contains 20 residues. Trimming left V 8 bases short and J 5 bases short, with 37 bases between. This clonotype was observed at least ten times. The target antigen is unknown. TCR cDNA was made by 5'RACE template switching, adding a universal primer site and UMIs. Using its own MiXCR run on the 5' RACE reads, TCRdb lists one record per CDR3 protein. Of around 140,000 distinct CDR3 sequences in the sample, less than 8.5% were seen once. The V call is TRBV7-6, the J call TRBJ2-7, with D possibly being TRBD2 (8 bases). This sequence originates from a man aged 25-45 years who received the YFV17D yellow fever vaccine. The material was CD4+ T cells sorted from PBMCs, obtained 10 days after the yellow fever booster vaccination. The CDR3 sequence is CASRPPMAGGPTCQGDEQYF. The CDR3 DNA reads TGTGCCAGCCGACCACCTATGGCGGGAGGTCCAACATGTCAGGGGGACGAGCAGTACTTC.